These 3 T cell receptor beta chains share one sample of origin, sequenced in a study of cytomegalovirus exposure and HLA in healthy donors. Vbeta (60) and Jbeta (13) primers were used in the PCR. Measured with immunoSEQ multiplex PCR; TCRdb has only the in-frame clones, and not every one. The sample carries a few hundred thousand clones, approximately 91% recorded once. The sequenced sample was PBMCs. The origin of the receptors is a girl aged 2-10 years in good health and CMV-seronegative.

The J gene is TRBJ2-7, the V gene TRBV4-2, with 12 bases that match TRBD2. V dropped 0 bases and J dropped 5; count of bases not matched to a gene: 11. Germline CDR1 is LGHNA and CDR2 is YNFKEQ. CDR3 length: 18 residues. Written as DNA, the CDR3 is TGTGCCAGCAGCCAAGAATTTTCGCTAGCGGGAGGGCACAACGAGCAGTACTTC. This sequence encodes CASSQEFSLAGGHNEQYF.

The CDR3 coding sequence is TGTGCCAGCGGGGCAACAACTAATGAAAAACTGTTTTTT. Translated: CASGATTNEKLFF. The genes are TRBV6-6 and TRBJ1-4; D possibly corresponds to TRBD1 (5 bases). This CDR3 comprises 13 residues. CDR1 is MNHNY, CDR2 SVGAGI, per germline (reference sequence). Trimming pared 8 bases from V and 0 bases from J, leaving 7 bases between.

The CDR3 DNA is TGTGCCATCGCCCAGGAAGCTAACTATGGCTACACCTTC. This encodes CAIAQEANYGYTF. V and J are TRBV10-3 and TRBJ1-2, with unresolved D. Germline CDR1 and CDR2: ENHRY and SYGVKD. There are 13 residues in the CDR3. V was pared by 8 bases and J by 0 bases, with 10 bases between.